This entry describes one T cell receptor (beta chain). The sample belongs to a study of Ad26.COV2.S vaccination and SARS-CoV-2 variants. About the research overall: Administration of Ad26.COV2.S was intramuscular, either once or twice 56 days apart.

Clones were sequenced by immunoSEQ multiplex PCR, and TCRdb holds only the in-frame ones, with some missing. This table holds some 500,000 clones, 80% to 90% found once. The treatment was: some 20 received Ad26.COV2.S at low or high dose, single or two shots; five or six received placebo; per-sample allocation not given. Samples were taken on day 63 after the first vaccine or placebo injection. Per germline, CDR1 SNHLY and CDR2 FYNNEI. V gave up 6 bases and J gave up 4 bases; unmatched junction bases: 3. The CDR3 extends over 13 amino acids. The TCR sequence derives from a person aged 18-60 years who received the Ad26.COV2.S COVID-19 vaccine or a placebo. The genes are TRBV2 and TRBJ2-5; TRBD1 aligns across 9 bases. This specimen consisted of peripheral blood, obtained in a trial of Ad26.COV2.S vaccine versus placebo. The CDR3 nucleotides are TGTGCCAGCAGGGGACAGGGTCGAGAGACCCAGTACTTC. Protein: CASRGQGRETQYF.